The 3 T cell receptor beta chains in this list originate from one sample, sequenced in a study of blood T cell repertoires in COVID-19. Repertoires were generated with immunoSEQ multiplex PCR, while TCRdb's copy carries only in-frame clones and drops some. Of about 49,000 clones in the sample, about 87% are singletons; the top ten hold 2.1%. The material sequenced was peripheral blood. Receptor source: a woman at least 80 years old with COVID-19, enrolled during active disease.

This clone is medium-sized. J is TRBJ1-6 and V is TRBV10-3; D is uncertain. CDR3 size: 15 residues. V was pared by 2 bases and J by 0 bases, with 5 bases between. Germline CDR1 and CDR2: ENHRY and SYGVKD. CDR3 coding DNA: TGTGCCATCAGTGAGGGGAGCTCCTATAATTCACCCCTCCACTTT. This translates into CAISEGSSYNSPLHF.

This chain joins TRBV19 and TRBJ1-5; 8 nucleotides agree with TRBD1. The CDR3 sequence is 14 residues long. Per germline, CDR1 LNHDA and CDR2 SQIVND (reference sequence). V lost 5 bases and J lost 4; bases outside the gene matches: 4. The CDR3 bases are TGTGCCAGTAGTCTCCGGGACAGGAATCAGCCCCAGCATTTT. This translates into CASSLRDRNQPQHF.

This chain uses TRBV5-1 with TRBJ2-1; 11 nucleotides line up with TRBD2. After removal of 7 bases from V and 10 bases from J, the junction contained 13 bases not matched to a gene. The CDR3 length is 15 residues. Germline V CDR1 and CDR2: SGHRS, YFSETQ. CDR3 in amino acids: CASGETSGVAREQFF. CDR3 DNA sequence: TGCGCCAGCGGAGAGACTAGCGGGGTCGCGAGGGAGCAGTTCTTC.